The next 11 T cell receptor beta chains were all read from a single sample in a study of blood T cell repertoires in COVID-19. Produced via immunoSEQ multiplex PCR; TCRdb's table is partial and in-frame only. The sample includes 49,000 or so clones, over 80% of them seen just once. Sequenced input: peripheral blood. The origin of the receptors is a man aged 45-65 years with acute or convalescent COVID-19.

The chain combines TRBV28 with TRBJ1-5, with 9 bases fitting TRBD1. The length of the CDR3 is 13 residues. V lost 11 bases and J lost 6; bases outside the gene matches: 8. CDR1 and CDR2 (germline): MDHEN, SYDVKM. CDR3 coding DNA: TGTGCCTTAGGGACAGGGAGACGTCAGCCCCAGCATTTT. It yields the protein CALGTGRRQPQHF.

The rearrangement uses TRBV5-1 and TRBJ2-2; 9 bases are shared with TRBD2. The CDR3 consists of 16 residues. The J segment lost 6 bases and the V segment lost 0 bases, leaving 6 bases of the junction unmatched. Germline CDR1 reads SGHRS; CDR2 reads YFSETQ. CDR3: CASSLASGVRAGELFF. CDR3 sequence (DNA): TGCGCCAGCAGCTTGGCTAGCGGGGTGAGGGCCGGGGAGCTGTTTTTT.

This chain joins TRBV19 and TRBJ2-3; a weak D match, TRBD2 (6 bases). CDR3 length: 15 amino acids. The germline V gene has CDR1 LNHDA and CDR2 SQIVND (reference sequence). Trimming stripped 1 base from V and 2 bases from J, with 10 bases between. The CDR3 sequence: CASSIGLGPTDTQYF. DNA for the CDR3: TGTGCCAGTAGTATAGGACTAGGCCCCACAGATACGCAGTATTTT.

The chain combines TRBV6-2 or TRBV6-3 with TRBJ2-7, with TRBD1 matching over 8 bases. This CDR3 is 14 amino acids long. With 4 bases clipped from V and 8 bases from J, the junction kept 10 bases outside the gene matches. Germline V gene lookup returns CDR1 MNHEY and CDR2 SVGEGT. In DNA, the CDR3 is TGTGCCAGCAGTTCCGGGACAGGAGGGAGCAAGCAGTACTTC. It codes for CASSSGTGGSKQYF.

The J gene is TRBJ1-4, the V gene TRBV3-1 (or the pseudogene TRBV3-2); the D gene is possibly TRBD1 (5 bases). This CDR3 is built from 13 residues. CDR1 is LGHDT and CDR2 is YNNKEL in the germline V gene (reference sequence). Trimming removed 11 bases at V and 8 bases at J, with 18 bases between. The CDR3 DNA sequence: TGTGCCGCCTCCAGGAGGGGAGAGGAAAAACTGTTTTTT. Protein: CAASRRGEEKLFF.

The rearrangement joins TRBV7-2 to TRBJ2-5; TRBD2 matches at 9 bases. Looked up from germline, CDR1 is SGHTA and CDR2 is FQGNSA. V shed 5 bases and J 2 bases; nucleotides not matched to a gene: 18. CDR3 length equals 19 residues. This CDR3 reads CASSAGLAFYGDLQETQYF. The CDR3 region has the DNA TGTGCCAGCAGCGCTGGACTAGCGTTTTACGGGGACCTTCAAGAGACCCAGTACTTC.

The chain combines TRBV19 with TRBJ2-1, with D hard to call. This CDR3 has 13 amino acids. Germline loops: CDR1 LNHDA, CDR2 SQIVND (reference sequence). V lost 10 bases and J 5 bases, leaving 15 bases between the germline ends. CDR3 region: CATEMGYNNEQFF. The CDR3 DNA reads TGTGCCACCGAGATGGGCTACAACAATGAGCAGTTCTTC.

The chain recombines TRBV6-5 with TRBJ1-5; D is unresolved. V shed 7 bases and J shed 5 bases, with 12 bases lying between them. The CDR3 length is 13 residues. The germline V gene encodes CDR1 MNHEY and CDR2 SVGAGI. CDR3 region: CASNEVGYQPQHF. DNA of the CDR3: TGTGCCAGCAACGAGGTAGGATATCAGCCCCAGCATTTT.

This clone appeared a single time. The V and J genes are TRBV2 and TRBJ1-2, with 9 positions matching TRBD1. The CDR3 sequence is 15 residues long. Germline CDR1 and CDR2: SNHLY and FYNNEI. With V trimmed by 0 bases and J by 8 bases, 7 bases remained unmatched. The CDR3 loop reads CASSEAWDRVRGYTF. In DNA, the CDR3 is TGTGCCAGCAGTGAAGCCTGGGACAGGGTGCGGGGCTACACCTTC.

The chain uses TRBV7-9 and TRBJ1-2; tentatively, D is TRBD1 (5 bases). V lost 4 bases and J lost 1, with 13 bases in between. This CDR3 spans 15 amino acids. Per the germline V gene, CDR1 is SEHNR and CDR2 is FQNEAQ (reference sequence). CDR3 amino acids: CASSSYRFDNYGYTF. The CDR3 DNA reads TGTGCCAGCAGCTCTTACAGGTTTGATAACTATGGCTACACCTTC. Variable domain in full (rest from reference TRBV7-9 and TRBJ1-2): DTGVSQNPRHKITKRGQNVTFRCDPISEHNRLYWYRQTLGQGPEFLTYFQNEAQLEKSRLLSDRFSAERPKGSFSTLEIQRTEQGDSAMYLCASSSYRFDNYGYTFGSGTRLTVV.

The CDR3 bases are TGTGCCAGCAGCGACCGACTAGCGGGGGGCCTTCCAGATACGCAGTATTTT. This encodes CASSDRLAGGLPDTQYF. The V gene is TRBV9, the J gene TRBJ2-3; TRBD2 aligns across 13 bases. Germline loops: CDR1 SGDLS, CDR2 YYNGEE. The V segment lost 3 bases and the J segment 4 bases; nucleotides outside the gene matches: 8. CDR3 length equals 17 residues.